This T cell receptor (beta chain) stems from a study of identical twins. Study-wide results and caveats: Twins shared out-of-frame alpha sequences with excess low generation probability.

This clonotype was picked up a small number of times. Its antigen remains unknown. TCRdb itself ran the 5' RACE reads through MiXCR, one entry per CDR3 protein. The profile shows approximately 350,000 distinct CDR3 sequences, roughly an eighth of them singletons. V dropped 6 bases and J dropped 5; count of bases not matched to a gene: 13. The CDR3 extends over 15 amino acids. In germline, CDR1 is MDHEN, CDR2 SYDVKM. These sequences were also reported in another study, on yellow fever vaccine responses in identical twins.

This clonotype was obtained from a young woman in good health. The specimen was CD8+ T cells sorted from blood. V and J are TRBV28 and TRBJ2-7, with TRBD1 matching 7 bases. The CDR3 sequence: CASRLNRGRGNEQYF. The CDR3 region has the DNA TGTGCCAGCAGGCTTAACAGGGGTAGAGGTAACGAGCAGTACTTC.